This T cell receptor (beta chain) was sequenced for a study of blood T cell repertoires in COVID-19. The CDR3 consists of 15 residues. Germline V gene data show CDR1 as SGHTA and CDR2 as FQGNSA. V was pared by 1 base and J by 7 bases, with 11 bases between. This table comes from immunoSEQ multiplex PCR, and its TCRdb copy is limited to in-frame clones, with some not included. The sample holds about 220,000 clones, 88% seen once. This chain joins TRBV7-2 and TRBJ1-6, with D maybe TRBD1 (6 bases). The origin of this receptor is a woman under 40 who had recovered from COVID-19. The source material was PBMCs or T cells enriched from blood (not recorded which). In DNA form, the CDR3 reads TGTGCCAGCAGCTTAGAGGGGGTAGGAAATTCACCCCTCCACTTT. It yields the protein CASSLEGVGNSPLHF.